A selection of T cell receptor beta chains follows, all from one sample in a study of OX40 agonist ivuxolimab in advanced cancers. Sequencing used immunoSEQ multiplex PCR; TCRdb keeps in-frame clones, though not all of them. The sample lists 82,000 or so clones, roughly 92% occurring once. This specimen consisted of CD4+ or CD8+ T cells sorted from blood, obtained in a trial of the OX40 agonist ivuxolimab. All receptors derive from an adult with an advanced solid tumor such as melanoma, head and neck, liver or kidney cancer. Each CDR3 is given with its conserved first and last residue. A D gene is named only where the DNA matches it firmly. The listing skips clone size in some rows; elsewhere it reads once, few, many or a size class.

D	size	V	J	CDR3	DNA
TRBD1	-	TRBV6-6	TRBJ2-3	CASSYYGQGMAQYF	TGTGCCAGCAGTTACTACGGACAGGGTATGGCGCAGTATTTT
TRBD1	-	TRBV9	TRBJ2-1	CASSVYGQGLSYNEQFF	TGTGCCAGCAGCGTATACGGACAGGGGTTATCCTACAATGAGCAGTTCTTC
-	-	TRBV5-4	TRBJ1-1	CASSLVKGPNTEAFF	TGTGCCAGCAGCCTCGTGAAGGGCCCCAACACTGAAGCTTTCTTT
TRBD2	-	TRBV30	TRBJ2-5	CASSGLAGPQETQYF	TGTGCCTCCTCCGGTCTAGCGGGGCCCCAAGAGACCCAGTACTTC
-	-	TRBV6-5	TRBJ1-5	CASSYSRGTGQPQHF	TGTGCCAGCAGTTACTCGAGAGGGACGGGGCAGCCCCAGCATTTT
TRBD1	-	TRBV6-5	TRBJ1-1	CASSYEAGGGREAFF	TGTGCCAGCAGTTACGAGGCAGGGGGCGGAAGGGAAGCTTTCTTT
-	-	TRBV2	TRBJ2-3	CASKLDRMRDTQYF	TGTGCCAGCAAGTTGGACAGAATGAGAGATACGCAGTATTTT
TRBD2	-	TRBV5-1	TRBJ2-1	CASSPVPLAGGSNEQFF	TGCGCCAGCAGCCCGGTCCCACTAGCGGGGGGAAGTAATGAGCAGTTCTTC
-	once	TRBV21-1	TRBJ1-2	CASSKKEGNLPLPNYGYTF	TGTGCCAGCAGCAAAAAAGAGGGGAATTTACCTCTACCTAACTATGGCTACACCTTC
-	-	TRBV4-1	TRBJ2-3	CASSQDTNPSTDTQYF	TGCGCCAGCAGCCAAGACACTAATCCTAGCACAGATACGCAGTATTTT
TRBD1	-	TRBV6-6	TRBJ1-4	CASRSFDRGGNEKLFF	TGTGCCAGCAGGTCATTTGACAGGGGGGGTAATGAAAAACTGTTTTTT
-	-	TRBV7-6	TRBJ2-1	CASSLATGLYNEQFF	TGTGCCAGCAGCTTAGCTACTGGGCTATACAATGAGCAGTTCTTC
-	-	TRBV7-3	TRBJ2-2	CASSAQTRAVTGELFF	TGTGCCAGCAGCGCGCAGACTAGGGCGGTCACCGGGGAGCTGTTTTTT
-	once	TRBV10-3	TRBJ2-7	CASRATYEQYF	TGTGCCAGTCGGGCCACCTACGAGCAGTACTTC
-	-	TRBV15	TRBJ2-2	CATSRAGPGELFF	TGTGCCACCAGCAGAGCGGGTCCCGGGGAGCTGTTTTTT
-	-	TRBV29-1	TRBJ2-7	CSVSHFTLYEQYF	TGCAGCGTCTCCCATTTTACCCTCTACGAGCAGTACTTC
-	-	TRBV7-2	TRBJ1-1	CASSLAPAGLNTEAFF	TGTGCCAGCAGCTTAGCCCCTGCAGGTTTGAACACTGAAGCTTTCTTT
TRBD1	-	TRBV18	TRBJ2-5	CASSADREETQYF	TGTGCCAGCTCAGCTGACAGGGAAGAGACCCAGTACTTC
-	-	TRBV6-5	TRBJ1-1	CASSYSGGGNTEAFF	TGTGCCAGCAGTTACTCCGGGGGGGGAAACACTGAAGCTTTCTTT
TRBD2	-	TRBV2	TRBJ2-3	CASSGEMGGRLAASTDTQYF	TGTGCCAGCAGCGGGGAAATGGGAGGGAGACTAGCGGCTAGCACAGATACGCAGTATTTT
-	once	TRBV11-1	TRBJ2-3	CASSNPGGGHTDTQYF	TGTGCCAGCAGCAACCCCGGCGGGGGCCACACAGATACGCAGTATTTT
TRBD1	once	TRBV18	TRBJ2-5	CASSPGQPVGETQYF	TGTGCCAGCTCACCGGGACAGCCTGTCGGAGAGACCCAGTACTTC
TRBD2	-	TRBV7-2	TRBJ2-3	CASSSGLAGPSTDTQYF	TGTGCCAGCAGCTCGGGACTAGCGGGACCTAGCACAGATACGCAGTATTTT
-	-	TRBV6-5	TRBJ2-5	CASRGTEETQYF	TGTGCCAGCCGGGGAACTGAAGAGACCCAGTACTTC
-	-	TRBV5-1	TRBJ2-1	CASSLRPSSYNEQFF	TGCGCCAGCAGCTTGCGCCCTAGCTCCTACAATGAGCAGTTCTTC
TRBD2	-	TRBV28	TRBJ2-1	CASSPTSDGRDEQFF	TGTGCCAGCAGTCCTACTAGCGATGGACGAGATGAGCAGTTCTTC
-	-	TRBV27	TRBJ1-3	CASSLLSGNTIYF	TGTGCCAGCAGTTTATTATCTGGAAACACCATATATTTT
-	-	TRBV5-6	TRBJ1-5	CASSFLSGGNQPQHF	TGTGCCAGCAGCTTCCTGTCAGGGGGCAATCAGCCCCAGCATTTT
-	-	TRBV19	TRBJ2-1	CASSNPPGLGGQNEQFF	TGTGCCAGTAGTAACCCCCCCGGGTTGGGGGGCCAAAATGAGCAGTTCTTC
-	-	TRBV10-3	TRBJ1-1	CAIRSGEPNTEAFF	TGTGCCATCAGGTCAGGGGAACCGAACACTGAAGCTTTCTTT
TRBD1	few	TRBV2	TRBJ1-2	CASKGQGPGGYTF	TGTGCCAGCAAGGGACAGGGCCCCGGTGGCTACACCTTC
-	-	TRBV21-1	TRBJ2-1	CASSKPLIDRDNEQFF	TGTGCCAGCAGCAAACCTTTAATCGACAGGGATAATGAGCAGTTCTTC
TRBD1	-	TRBV7-9	TRBJ1-1	CASTAGTGNTEAFF	TGTGCCAGCACCGCCGGGACAGGGAACACTGAAGCTTTCTTT
-	-	TRBV27	TRBJ2-7	CASSFYRHSYEQYF	TGTGCCAGCAGTTTCTACAGGCACTCCTACGAGCAGTACTTC
-	few	TRBV10-3	TRBJ2-1	CATTPESYNEQFF	TGTGCCACCACCCCAGAGTCCTACAATGAGCAGTTCTTC
-	-	TRBV25-1	TRBJ2-7	CASSGLYEQYF	TGTGCCAGCAGTGGTCTATACGAGCAGTACTTC
-	-	TRBV5-8	TRBJ2-1	CASSLTVSYNEQFF	TGTGCCAGCAGCTTGACAGTCTCCTACAATGAGCAGTTCTTC
-	-	TRBV29-1	TRBJ1-1	CSGGSNTEAFF	TGCAGTGGCGGGTCGAACACTGAAGCTTTCTTT
-	-	TRBV30	TRBJ1-5	CAWSVGVDSNQPQHF	TGTGCCTGGAGTGTGGGCGTGGATAGCAATCAGCCCCAGCATTTT
-	-	TRBV30	TRBJ2-4	CAWSPGEAKNIQYF	TGTGCCTGGAGTCCCGGGGAAGCCAAAAACATTCAGTACTTC